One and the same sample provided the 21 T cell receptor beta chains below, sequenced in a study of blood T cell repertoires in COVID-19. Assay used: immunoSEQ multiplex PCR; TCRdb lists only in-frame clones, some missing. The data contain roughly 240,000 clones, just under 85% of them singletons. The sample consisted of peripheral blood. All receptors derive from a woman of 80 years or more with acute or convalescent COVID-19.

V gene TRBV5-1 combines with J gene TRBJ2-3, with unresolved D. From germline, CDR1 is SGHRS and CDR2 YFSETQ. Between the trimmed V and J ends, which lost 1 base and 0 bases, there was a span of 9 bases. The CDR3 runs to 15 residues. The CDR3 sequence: CASSLNSRSTDTQYF. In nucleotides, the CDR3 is TGCGCCAGCAGCTTGAACAGTAGAAGCACAGATACGCAGTATTTT.

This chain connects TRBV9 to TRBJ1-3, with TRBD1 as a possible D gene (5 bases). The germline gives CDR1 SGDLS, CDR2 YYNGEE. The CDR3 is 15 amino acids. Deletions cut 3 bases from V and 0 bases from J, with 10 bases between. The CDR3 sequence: CASSGRGISGNTIYF. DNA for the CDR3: TGTGCCAGCAGCGGGAGGGGTATCTCTGGAAACACCATATATTTT.

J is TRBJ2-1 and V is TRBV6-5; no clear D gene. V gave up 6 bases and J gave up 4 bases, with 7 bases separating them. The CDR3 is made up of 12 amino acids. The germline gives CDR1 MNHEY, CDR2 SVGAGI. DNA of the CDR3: TGTGCCAGCAGGGCCCTTTACAATGAGCAGTTCTTC. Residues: CASRALYNEQFF.

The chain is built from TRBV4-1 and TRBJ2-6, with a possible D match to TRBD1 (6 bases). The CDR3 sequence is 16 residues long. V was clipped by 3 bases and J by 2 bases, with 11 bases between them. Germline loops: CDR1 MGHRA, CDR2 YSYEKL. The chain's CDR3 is CASSHEQGTGANVLTF. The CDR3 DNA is TGCGCCAGCAGCCATGAACAGGGAACTGGGGCCAACGTCCTGACTTTC.

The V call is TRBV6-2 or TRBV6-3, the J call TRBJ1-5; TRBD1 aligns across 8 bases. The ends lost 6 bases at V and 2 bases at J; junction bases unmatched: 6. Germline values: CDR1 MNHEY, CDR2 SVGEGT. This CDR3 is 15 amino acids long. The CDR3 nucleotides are TGTGCCAGCAGCCGGGCAGGGGGCCGCAATCAGCCCCAGCATTTT. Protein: CASSRAGGRNQPQHF.

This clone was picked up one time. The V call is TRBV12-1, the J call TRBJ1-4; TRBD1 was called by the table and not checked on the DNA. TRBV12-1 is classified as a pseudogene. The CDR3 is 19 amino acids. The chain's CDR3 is CASSPPHPGQGATNEKLFF. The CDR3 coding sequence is TGTGCCAGCAGCCCTCCCCACCCGGGACAGGGCGCAACTAATGAAAAACTGTTTTTT.

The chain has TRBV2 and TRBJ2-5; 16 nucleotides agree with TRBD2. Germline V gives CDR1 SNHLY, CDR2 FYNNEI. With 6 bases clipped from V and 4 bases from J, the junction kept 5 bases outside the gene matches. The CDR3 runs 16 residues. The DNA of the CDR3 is TGTGCCAGCAGCTTGGGACTAGCGGGAGGGCCAGAGACCCAGTACTTC. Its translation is CASSLGLAGGPETQYF.

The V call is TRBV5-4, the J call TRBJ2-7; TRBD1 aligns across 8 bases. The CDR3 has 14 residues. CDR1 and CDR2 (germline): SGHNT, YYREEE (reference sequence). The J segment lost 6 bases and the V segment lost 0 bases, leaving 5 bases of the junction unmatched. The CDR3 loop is CASSLGQGTGEQYF. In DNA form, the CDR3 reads TGTGCCAGCAGCTTGGGACAGGGGACTGGCGAGCAGTACTTC.

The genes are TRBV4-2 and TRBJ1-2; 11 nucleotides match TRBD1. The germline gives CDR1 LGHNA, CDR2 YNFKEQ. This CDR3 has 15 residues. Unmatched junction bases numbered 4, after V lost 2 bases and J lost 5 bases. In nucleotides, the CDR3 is TGTGCCAGCAGCCAATCCGGGACAGGGGGTTATGGCTACACCTTC. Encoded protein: CASSQSGTGGYGYTF.

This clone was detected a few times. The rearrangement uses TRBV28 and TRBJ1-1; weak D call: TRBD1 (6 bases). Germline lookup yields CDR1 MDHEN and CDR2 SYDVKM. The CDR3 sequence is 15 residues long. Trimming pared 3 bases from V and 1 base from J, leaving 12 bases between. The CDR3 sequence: CASSFGGAGNTEAFF. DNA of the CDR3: TGTGCCAGCAGTTTTGGGGGGGCGGGGAACACTGAAGCTTTCTTT.

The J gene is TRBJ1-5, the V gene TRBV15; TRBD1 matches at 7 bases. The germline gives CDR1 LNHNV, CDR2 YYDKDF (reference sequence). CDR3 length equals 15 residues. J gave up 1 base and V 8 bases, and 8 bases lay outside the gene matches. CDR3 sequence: CATQQGGRSNQPQHF. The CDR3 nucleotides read TGTGCCACCCAGCAGGGGGGTAGAAGCAATCAGCCCCAGCATTTT.

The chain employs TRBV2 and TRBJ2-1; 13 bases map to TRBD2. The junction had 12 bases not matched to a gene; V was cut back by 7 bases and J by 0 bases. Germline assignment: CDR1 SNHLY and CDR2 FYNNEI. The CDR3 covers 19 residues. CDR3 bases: TGTGCCAGCAAAGCCGGGACTAGCGGGAAAGCGAGCTCCTACAATGAGCAGTTCTTC. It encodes CASKAGTSGKASSYNEQFF. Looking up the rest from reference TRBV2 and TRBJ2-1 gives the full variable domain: EPEVTQTPSHQVTQMGQEVILRCVPISNHLYFYWYRQILGQKVEFLVSFYNNEISEKSEIFDDQFSVERPDGSNFTLKIRSTKLEDSAMYFCASKAGTSGKASSYNEQFFGPGTRLTVL.

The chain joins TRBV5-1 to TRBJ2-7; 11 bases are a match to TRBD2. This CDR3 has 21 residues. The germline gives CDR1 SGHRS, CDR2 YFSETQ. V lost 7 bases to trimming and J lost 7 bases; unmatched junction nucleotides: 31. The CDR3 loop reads CASEPMGGAQTSGATIGEQYF. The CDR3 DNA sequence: TGCGCCAGCGAGCCAATGGGGGGGGCGCAGACTAGCGGGGCCACCATTGGGGAGCAGTACTTC.

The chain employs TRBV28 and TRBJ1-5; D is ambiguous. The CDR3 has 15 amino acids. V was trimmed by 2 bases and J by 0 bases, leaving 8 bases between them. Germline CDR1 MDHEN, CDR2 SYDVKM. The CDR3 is CASSLAGPSNQPQHF. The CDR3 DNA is TGTGCCAGCAGTTTAGCAGGTCCTAGCAATCAGCCCCAGCATTTT.

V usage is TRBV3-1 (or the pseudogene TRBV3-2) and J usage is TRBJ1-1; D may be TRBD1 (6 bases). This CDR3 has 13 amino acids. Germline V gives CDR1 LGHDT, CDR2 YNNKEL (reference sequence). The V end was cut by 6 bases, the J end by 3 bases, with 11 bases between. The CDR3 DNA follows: TGTGCCAGCAGATCACAGGGTTACACTGAAGCTTTCTTT. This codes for CASRSQGYTEAFF.

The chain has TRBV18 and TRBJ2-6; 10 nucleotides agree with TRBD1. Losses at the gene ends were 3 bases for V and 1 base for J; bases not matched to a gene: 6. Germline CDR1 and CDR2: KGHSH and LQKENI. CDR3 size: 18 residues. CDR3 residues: CASSPSGTGVSGANVLTF. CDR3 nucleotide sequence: TGTGCCAGCTCACCTTCTGGGACAGGGGTTTCTGGGGCCAACGTCCTGACTTTC.

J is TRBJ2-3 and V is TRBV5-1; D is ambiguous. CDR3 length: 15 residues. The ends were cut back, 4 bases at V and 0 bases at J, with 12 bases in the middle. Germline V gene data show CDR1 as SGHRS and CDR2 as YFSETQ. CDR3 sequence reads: CASSPDSSSTDTQYF. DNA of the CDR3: TGCGCCAGCAGCCCTGATAGCTCTAGCACAGATACGCAGTATTTT.

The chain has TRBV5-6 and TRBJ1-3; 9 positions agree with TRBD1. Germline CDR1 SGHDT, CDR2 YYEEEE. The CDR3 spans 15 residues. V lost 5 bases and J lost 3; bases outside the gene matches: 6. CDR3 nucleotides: TGTGCCAGCAGAGTTACAGGGGGCGTTGGAAACACCATATATTTT. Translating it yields CASRVTGGVGNTIYF.

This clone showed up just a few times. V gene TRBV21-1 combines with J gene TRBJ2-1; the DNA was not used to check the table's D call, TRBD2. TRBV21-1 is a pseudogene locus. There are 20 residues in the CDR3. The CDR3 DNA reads TGTGCCAGCAGCAAAGCCGAGACTGAAAAGGTAGTTACCGTCTACAATGAGCAGTTCTTC. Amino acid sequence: CASSKAETEKVVTVYNEQFF.

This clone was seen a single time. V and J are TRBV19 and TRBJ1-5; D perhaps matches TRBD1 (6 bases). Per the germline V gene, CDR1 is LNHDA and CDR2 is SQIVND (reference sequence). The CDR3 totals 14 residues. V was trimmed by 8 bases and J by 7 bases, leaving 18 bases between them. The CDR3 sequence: CASSNTGSGQPQHF. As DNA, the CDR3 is TGTGCCAGTTCAAACACAGGGTCAGGACAGCCCCAGCATTTT.

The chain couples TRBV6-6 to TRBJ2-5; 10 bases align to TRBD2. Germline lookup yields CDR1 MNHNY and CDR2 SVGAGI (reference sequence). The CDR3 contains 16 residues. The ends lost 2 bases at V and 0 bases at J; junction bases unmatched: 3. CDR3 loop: CASSYGLAGDQETQYF. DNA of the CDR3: TGTGCCAGCAGTTACGGGCTAGCGGGGGACCAAGAGACCCAGTACTTC.